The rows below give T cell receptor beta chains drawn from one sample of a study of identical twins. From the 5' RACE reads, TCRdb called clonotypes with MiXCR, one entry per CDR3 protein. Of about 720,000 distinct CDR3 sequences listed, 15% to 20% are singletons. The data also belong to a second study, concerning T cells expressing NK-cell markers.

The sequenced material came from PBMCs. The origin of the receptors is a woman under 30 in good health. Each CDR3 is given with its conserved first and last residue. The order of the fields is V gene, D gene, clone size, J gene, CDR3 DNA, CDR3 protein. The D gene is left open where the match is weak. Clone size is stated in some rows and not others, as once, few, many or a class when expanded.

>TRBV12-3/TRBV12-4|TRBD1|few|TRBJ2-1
TGTGCCAGCAATGCCGGGACAGGGGTGCAGTTCTTC
CASNAGTGVQFF
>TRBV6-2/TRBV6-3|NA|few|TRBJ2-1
TGTGCCACCTACAGGGCAAGCTCCTACAATGAGCAGTTCTTC
CATYRASSYNEQFF
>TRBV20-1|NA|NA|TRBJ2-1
TGCAGTGCTAGAGACCCTAGCCGCAGCGTTGAGCAGTTCTTC
CSARDPSRSVEQFF
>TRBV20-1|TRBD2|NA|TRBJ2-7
TGCAGTGCTAGTGTAGCGGGAGGAAACGAGCAGTACTTC
CSASVAGGNEQYF
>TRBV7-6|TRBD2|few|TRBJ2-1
TGTGCCAGCAGCTTCAGCGGGAGGACGAATGAGCAGTTCTTC
CASSFSGRTNEQFF
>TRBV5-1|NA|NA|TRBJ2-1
TGCGCCAGCAGCGCCCAGGGTAGCGAGCAGTTCTTC
CASSAQGSEQFF
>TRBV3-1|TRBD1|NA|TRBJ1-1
TGTGCCAGCAGCCCTACAGGGGTACGGGACACTGAAGCTTTCTTT
CASSPTGVRDTEAFF
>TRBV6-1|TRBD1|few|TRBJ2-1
TGTGCCAGCAGTGCCCAGTTGACAGGGTTTTTGGAGCAGTTCTTC
CASSAQLTGFLEQFF
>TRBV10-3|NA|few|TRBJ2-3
TGTGCCATCAGTGAGTCGAAGGGATCAGATACGCAGTATTTT
CAISESKGSDTQYF
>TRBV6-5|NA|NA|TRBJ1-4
TGTGCCAGCAGTTACGGGCGAAAACTGTTTTTT
CASSYGRKLFF